This T cell receptor beta chain is drawn from a study of regulatory T cells in long-lasting Graves disease. Looking at the study overall: Freshly diagnosed Graves' patients had used antithyroid drugs for under 3 months.

Time point described: newly diagnosed GD, antithyroid drugs for less than 3 months. Extracted RNA from PBMCs served as the source of the TCR library. It was an endocrinology department in Xi'an, China, that provided the patients. V gave up 9 bases and J gave up 4 bases, with 15 bases separating them. This CDR3 has 13 residues. Germline CDR1 is SNHLY and CDR2 is FYNNEI. This clonotype occurred many times. Both iRepertoire HTBI primers and Arm-PCR of CDR3 regions were used to build the TCR beta libraries. A single record per CDR3 protein comes from TCRdb applying MiXCR to the multiplex PCR reads. The profile shows fewer than 400,000 distinct CDR3 sequences, 18% of them singletons.

This clonotype was obtained from a female donor with Graves disease. The sequences come from peripheral blood mononuclear cells (PBMCs), collected at new diagnosis, from a patient treated with antithyroid drugs. V is TRBV2 and J is TRBJ2-5; possibly TRBD2 for D (5 bases). DNA for the CDR3: TGTGCCAGTGAGGCCGAGGCGGGAGAGACCCAGTACTTC. As protein: CASEAEAGETQYF. The full variable domain, rest sourced from reference TRBV2 and TRBJ2-5, is EPEVTQTPSHQVTQMGQEVILRCVPISNHLYFYWYRQILGQKVEFLVSFYNNEISEKSEIFDDQFSVERPDGSNFTLKIRSTKLEDSAMYFCASEAEAGETQYFGPGTRLLVL.